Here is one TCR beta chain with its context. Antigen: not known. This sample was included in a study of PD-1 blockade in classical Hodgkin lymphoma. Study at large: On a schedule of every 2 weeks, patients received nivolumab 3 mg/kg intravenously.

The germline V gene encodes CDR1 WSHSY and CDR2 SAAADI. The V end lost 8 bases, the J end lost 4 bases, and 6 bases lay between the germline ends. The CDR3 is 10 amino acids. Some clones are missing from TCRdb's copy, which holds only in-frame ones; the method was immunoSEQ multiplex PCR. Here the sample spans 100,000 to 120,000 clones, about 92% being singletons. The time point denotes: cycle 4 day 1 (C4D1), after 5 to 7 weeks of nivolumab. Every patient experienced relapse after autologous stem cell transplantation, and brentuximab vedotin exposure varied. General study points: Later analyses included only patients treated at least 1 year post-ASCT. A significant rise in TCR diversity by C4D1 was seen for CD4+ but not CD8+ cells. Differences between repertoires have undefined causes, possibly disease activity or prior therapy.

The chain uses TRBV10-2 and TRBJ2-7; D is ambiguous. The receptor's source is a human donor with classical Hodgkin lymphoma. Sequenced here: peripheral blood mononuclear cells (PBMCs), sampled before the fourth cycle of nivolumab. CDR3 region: CASREYEQYF. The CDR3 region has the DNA TGCGCCAGCCGAGAGTACGAGCAGTACTTC.